Below, 26 T cell receptor beta chains from the same sample are listed, as sequenced in a study of blood T cells in healthy people across ages. A second PCR of 7 to 11 cycles used a sample-barcoded 5' primer and a J-beta primer mix. TCRdb analysed the 5' RACE reads with MiXCR anew, one entry per CDR3 protein. The data show 1.5 million to 2 million distinct CDR3 sequences, 40% to 55% seen once. What was sequenced was blood. The receptors here all came from a middle-aged woman in good health.

The sample holds one count of this clonotype. This chain connects TRBV7-2 to TRBJ2-3; no clear D. V was pared by 2 bases and J by 11 bases, with 11 bases between. The CDR3 consists of 12 residues. Germline CDR1 is SGHTA and CDR2 is FQGNSA. CDR3 sequence (DNA): TGTGCCAGCAGCTTACCCGGAACGGGGCAGTATTTT. It codes for CASSLPGTGQYF.

This clonotype was counted ten times or more. The chain has TRBV3-1 and TRBJ1-2; D unclear. V was cut by 0 bases and J by 4 bases, with 12 bases left in between. The length of the CDR3 is 15 residues. Looked up from germline, CDR1 is LGHDT and CDR2 is YNNKEL (reference sequence). This CDR3 reads CASSQDPAGGYGYTF. Here the CDR3 DNA reads TGTGCCAGCAGCCAAGATCCCGCAGGTGGCTATGGCTACACCTTC.

A few counts support this clonotype. V is TRBV28 and J is TRBJ2-5, with D possibly TRBD1 on 5 matching bases. From germline, CDR1 is MDHEN and CDR2 SYDVKM. This CDR3 comprises 13 residues. Deletions cut 6 bases from V and 6 bases from J, with 14 bases between. The DNA of the CDR3 is TGTGCCAGCAGACGGCAGGGCCCCAAGACCCAGTACTTC. Translating gives CASRRQGPKTQYF.

The chain links TRBV20-1 to TRBJ2-3; TRBD2 aligns across 7 bases. The CDR3 is 13 residues long. Losses at the gene ends were 5 bases for V and 6 bases for J; bases not matched to a gene: 8. The germline gives CDR1 DFQATT, CDR2 SNEGSKA (reference sequence). DNA for the CDR3: TGCAGTGCTTGGGAGGGATACCGCGATACGCAGTATTTT. Translated, it gives CSAWEGYRDTQYF.

The rearrangement uses TRBV28 and TRBJ1-5, with TRBD1 as a possible D gene (5 bases). The V gene lost 8 bases and the J gene lost 6 bases, with 20 bases spanning the gap. CDR3 length equals 15 residues. Germline values: CDR1 MDHEN, CDR2 SYDVKM. The chain's CDR3 is CASDSSVGGSQPQHF. The CDR3, as DNA: TGTGCCAGCGATTCATCTGTTGGGGGAAGTCAGCCCCAGCATTTT. Based on the CDR3 plus reference TRBV28 and TRBJ1-5, the full variable domain is DVKVTQSSRYLVKRTGEKVFLECVQDMDHENMFWYRQDPGLGLRLIYFSYDVKMKEKGDIPEGYSVSREKKERFSLILESASTNQTSMYLCASDSSVGGSQPQHFGDGTRLSIL.

This clonotype was counted many times. The CDR3 here is CSVGRGTDTQYF. DNA for the CDR3: TGCAGCGTTGGGCGGGGCACAGATACGCAGTATTTT. This chain connects TRBV29-1 to TRBJ2-3, with D tentatively TRBD2 (5 bases). There are 12 residues in the CDR3. V gave up 4 bases and J gave up 1 base, with 6 bases separating them. Per germline, CDR1 SQVTM and CDR2 ANQGSEA.

There are a few counts of this clonotype. V gene TRBV12-3 or TRBV12-4 combines with J gene TRBJ2-4; TRBD1 aligns across 7 bases. With the DNA end fitting TRBJ2-7 better, the J assignment may be wrong. The CDR3 is made up of 15 amino acids. In DNA form, the CDR3 reads TGTGCCAGCAGAACTAGACAGGGATGGATCTACGAGCAGTACTTC. This translates into CASRTRQGWIYEQYF.

The V gene is TRBV18, the J gene TRBJ2-7; D call uncertain. Germline-derived CDR1 and CDR2 are KGHSH and LQKENI. The CDR3 spans 13 residues. The germline V and J ends were trimmed by 2 bases and 0 bases, with 5 bases remaining between them. The CDR3 loop is CASSPEYSYEQYF. Here the CDR3 DNA reads TGTGCCAGCTCACCAGAGTACTCCTACGAGCAGTACTTC.

The chain has TRBV6-2 or TRBV6-3 and TRBJ2-3; 8 nucleotides match TRBD1. The CDR3 extends over 15 amino acids. CDR1 is MNHEY and CDR2 is SVGEGT in the germline V gene. The J segment lost 1 base and the V segment lost 5 bases, leaving 5 bases of the junction unmatched. For the CDR3, the DNA is TGTGCCAGCAGTAACCCGACAGGGGGCACAGATACGCAGTATTTT. Its protein is CASSNPTGGTDTQYF.

The CDR3 DNA sequence: TGTGCCAGCTCGGACTTGCAGGGGAGGGGAGCCAAAAACATTCAGTACTTC. As protein: CASSDLQGRGAKNIQYF. The chain employs TRBV6-2 or TRBV6-3 and TRBJ2-4, with a tentative D call TRBD2 (7 bases). V was shortened by 8 bases and J by 0 bases, with 20 bases between the two germline ends. Germline loops: CDR1 MNHEY, CDR2 SVGEGT. This CDR3 has 17 amino acids.

The chain combines TRBV6-1 with TRBJ1-4; perhaps TRBD1 as D (6 bases). V lost 1 base, J lost 4 bases, and 13 bases lay in between. Germline-derived CDR1 and CDR2 are MNHNS and SASEGT. The CDR3 covers 16 residues. CDR3 in DNA: TGTGCCAGCAGTGAAGATGCGGGCAGGGGTAATGAAAAACTGTTTTTT. Amino acids: CASSEDAGRGNEKLFF.

The J gene is TRBJ2-1, the V gene TRBV6-2 or TRBV6-3; TRBD1 matches 10 bases. V lost 4 bases to trimming and J lost 2 bases; unmatched junction nucleotides: 14. Germline values: CDR1 MNHEY, CDR2 SVGEGT. This CDR3 contains 19 residues. CDR3 loop: CASSSPGQGMRGAYNEQFF. In DNA form, the CDR3 reads TGTGCCAGCAGTTCCCCGGGACAGGGGATGAGGGGAGCCTACAATGAGCAGTTCTTC.

The chain has TRBV5-1 and TRBJ2-3, with 7 bases identical to TRBD2. This CDR3 has 14 residues. Germline CDR1 SGHRS, CDR2 YFSETQ. V lost 4 bases and J lost 6; bases outside the gene matches: 8. The CDR3 loop is CASSRRLAGDTQYF. The CDR3 bases are TGCGCCAGCAGCCGCAGACTAGCTGGGGATACGCAGTATTTT.

With respect to this clonotype: One end of the junction does not line up with germline, which may come from a read error. V is TRBV7-2 and J is TRBJ2-6, with D uncertain. The CDR3 totals 14 residues. Germline V gives CDR1 SGHTA, CDR2 FQGNSA. In DNA, the CDR3 is TGTGCCAGCGGTCCGTTCTCTGGGACCAACGTCCTGACTTTC. Its translation is CASGPFSGTNVLTF.

Points on this clonotype: This CDR3 fails to terminate in the conserved phenylalanine or tryptophan, so it likely reflects a read error. It is unclear where the CDR3 begins or ends on the DNA, so no DNA is shown, and the CDR3 is as TCRdb lists it. The chain couples TRBV20-1 to TRBJ2-5; the table assigns TRBD1, which was not confirmed against the DNA. Germline V CDR1 and CDR2: DFQATT, SNEGSKA (reference sequence). The CDR3 is made up of 14 amino acids, end residues included. The CDR3 loop reads CSARGDRDGYTFGS.

CDR3 coding DNA: TGCGCCAGCAGCCAAGATCCTGGGACAGTCGAATACGAGCAGTACTTC. Residues: CASSQDPGTVEYEQYF. The rearrangement uses TRBV4-1 and TRBJ2-7; 7 positions agree with TRBD1. Germline trimming cut 0 bases from V and 4 bases from J; bases unmatched to any gene: 9. CDR1 is MGHRA, CDR2 YSYEKL, per germline. This CDR3 has 16 amino acids.

The table lists this clonotype with a few counts. The chain uses TRBV20-1 and TRBJ2-5; TRBD1 aligns across 7 bases. The DNA end lines up better with TRBJ2-7; the J call may be wrong. The CDR3 spans 18 residues. CDR1 and CDR2 from the germline V gene are DFQATT and SNEGSKA (reference sequence). The CDR3 region has the DNA TGCAGTGCTAGAGTCCCGAGACAGGGTGCGTTGTTAGGGGACGAGCAGTACTTC. It codes for CSARVPRQGALLGDEQYF.

CDR3 DNA sequence: TGCAGTGCTAGTTATCGGGGCCAAGAGACCCAGTACTTC. It translates to CSASYRGQETQYF. The V and J genes are TRBV20-1 and TRBJ2-5, with D possibly matching TRBD2 (5 bases). The CDR3 has 13 amino acids. V dropped 3 bases and J dropped 1 base, with 9 bases sitting between them. CDR1 is DFQATT and CDR2 is SNEGSKA in the germline V gene (reference sequence).

The chain employs TRBV15 and TRBJ1-4, with no clear D. There are 14 residues in the CDR3. CDR1 is LNHNV and CDR2 is YYDKDF in the germline V gene (reference sequence). Trimming removed 7 bases at V and 0 bases at J, with 9 bases between. CDR3 nucleotides: TGTGCCACCACCGGGCGCGCAACTAATGAAAAACTGTTTTTT. It encodes CATTGRATNEKLFF.

This chain connects TRBV10-3 to TRBJ1-5; D is uncertain. V was pared by 3 bases and J by 4 bases, with 10 bases between. CDR3 size: 14 residues. Looked up from germline, CDR1 is ENHRY and CDR2 is SYGVKD. CDR3: CAISDGQNNQPQHF. As DNA, the CDR3 is TGTGCCATCAGTGACGGGCAGAATAATCAGCCCCAGCATTTT.

The sample holds a few counts of this clonotype. V is TRBV7-2 and J is TRBJ2-3, with a tentative D call TRBD2 (5 bases). CDR3 length: 16 residues. The V end was cut by 1 base, the J end by 0 bases, with 11 bases between. In germline, CDR1 is SGHTA, CDR2 FQGNSA. CDR3 in DNA: TGTGCCAGCAGCTTAGGTGGGAGCTATAGCACAGATACGCAGTATTTT. Residues: CASSLGGSYSTDTQYF.

This clonotype was found once. The chain carries TRBV5-1 and TRBJ2-3; tentative D call: TRBD1 (6 bases). The V gene lost 0 bases and the J gene lost 5 bases, with 13 bases spanning the gap. Germline CDR1 is SGHRS and CDR2 is YFSETQ. The CDR3 is made up of 15 amino acids. DNA of the CDR3: TGCGCCAGCAGCTTGGCCGGTTCCAGGGGAGATACGCAGTATTTT. It specifies CASSLAGSRGDTQYF.

The genes are TRBV6-1 and TRBJ2-7, with D perhaps TRBD1 or TRBD2 (5 bases each). The DNA matches TRBJ2-5 better at its end, which makes the J call doubtful. Germline V gene sequence: CDR1 MNHNS, CDR2 SASEGT. This CDR3 is 13 amino acids long. Here the CDR3 reads CASDRGAKETQYF. CDR3 sequence (DNA): TGTGCCTCTGACAGAGGGGCGAAAGAGACCCAGTACTTC.

The V call is TRBV12-5, the J call TRBJ2-1; no firm D call. Germline loops: CDR1 LGHNT, CDR2 FRNRAP. The CDR3 is 15 amino acids. Trimming cost V 5 bases and J 7 bases, with 18 bases left between them. CDR3 sequence reads: CASGPPGSLGNEQFF. Written as DNA, the CDR3 is TGTGCTAGTGGTCCCCCGGGCTCTTTAGGGAATGAGCAGTTCTTC.

The count of this clonotype is one. The rearrangement joins TRBV5-1 to TRBJ2-3; 11 bases are a match to TRBD2. Germline V CDR1 and CDR2: SGHRS, YFSETQ. V trimming: 2 bases; J trimming: 4 bases; junction bases outside the gene matches: 12. The CDR3 sequence is 18 residues long. CDR3 sequence: CASSFVLGLAGGPDTQYF. The CDR3 DNA sequence: TGCGCCAGCAGCTTTGTATTGGGTCTAGCGGGGGGCCCAGATACGCAGTATTTT.

V usage is TRBV7-8 and J usage is TRBJ2-5, with D perhaps given as TRBD1 or TRBD2 (5 bases each). The J call may be incorrect, as the DNA end agrees better with TRBJ2-7. The CDR3 contains 15 residues. The germline V gene has CDR1 SGHVS and CDR2 FQNEAQ. CDR3 sequence (DNA): TGTGCCAGCAGAAATAACCGGGACGGTGCTTACGAGCAGTACTTC. It encodes CASRNNRDGAYEQYF.